Each of the 29 T cell receptor beta chains below was sequenced from the same sample in a study of blood T cell repertoires in COVID-19. Sequencing was performed with immunoSEQ multiplex PCR; in TCRdb, only in-frame clones are kept and a portion is missing. The sample lists more than 50,000 clones; 80% to 95% were seen once. Sequencing input: peripheral blood. Receptors originate from a human donor with active COVID-19. The donor label of this sample is uncertain.

The chain couples TRBV7-2 to TRBJ2-5, with D hard to call. V lost 4 bases and J lost 0, with 6 bases in between. Germline CDR1 reads SGHTA; CDR2 reads FQGNSA. The length of the CDR3 is 13 residues. The CDR3 spells CASSSPYQETQYF. CDR3 coding DNA: TGTGCCAGCAGCTCTCCGTACCAAGAGACCCAGTACTTC.

The rearrangement links TRBV18 to TRBJ1-1; 8 bases align to TRBD1. CDR3 length: 14 amino acids. Per germline, CDR1 KGHSH and CDR2 LQKENI. Unmatched junction bases numbered 3, after V lost 5 bases and J lost 1 base. Here the CDR3 reads CASSSGQGNTEAFF. The CDR3 DNA reads as TGTGCCAGCTCAAGCGGACAGGGGAACACTGAAGCTTTCTTT.

J is TRBJ2-4 and V is TRBV18; weak D call: TRBD2 (7 bases). V lost 1 base to trimming and J lost 4 bases, with 8 bases between them. This CDR3 is built from 14 residues. Germline loops: CDR1 KGHSH, CDR2 LQKENI. DNA for the CDR3: TGTGCCAGCTCACCACAGGGGGGGAAAAACATTCAGTACTTC. This encodes CASSPQGGKNIQYF.

The CDR3 region has the DNA TGTGCCAGTAAGGGGTGGGACAGGGATAATGAGCAGTTCTTC. This gives the protein CASKGWDRDNEQFF. The chain combines TRBV19 with TRBJ2-1, with 9 bases identical to TRBD1. The J segment lost 7 bases and the V segment lost 7 bases, leaving 8 bases of the junction unmatched. CDR1 is LNHDA and CDR2 is SQIVND in the germline V gene (reference sequence). The CDR3 has 14 amino acids.

V is TRBV7-3 and J is TRBJ2-1, with D unclear. V was clipped by 2 bases and J by 9 bases, with 8 bases between them. Per germline, CDR1 SGHTA and CDR2 FQGTGA. The CDR3 is 12 residues long. CDR3 sequence reads: CASSLGAGEQFF. Written as DNA, the CDR3 is TGTGCCAGCAGCTTAGGAGCCGGTGAGCAGTTCTTC.

This clone was observed a few times. This rearrangement joins TRBV5-1 to TRBJ2-1; 10 bases align to TRBD2. Germline values: CDR1 SGHRS, CDR2 YFSETQ. J gave up 7 bases and V 5 bases, and 12 bases lay outside the gene matches. The CDR3 extends over 16 amino acids. The CDR3, as DNA: TGCGCCAGCAGTCCCTCTGGAGCGGGGGGGCTTAATGAGCAGTTCTTC. This encodes CASSPSGAGGLNEQFF.

The chain recombines TRBV2 with TRBJ2-1, with D perhaps matching TRBD1 (6 bases). The CDR3 is made up of 16 amino acids. CDR1 and CDR2 from the germline V gene are SNHLY and FYNNEI. The V gene lost 0 bases and the J gene lost 9 bases, with 18 bases spanning the gap. Here the CDR3 DNA reads TGTGCCAGCAGTGAAGCGGGATTAACAGGGAACGGTGAGCAGTTCTTC. This sequence encodes CASSEAGLTGNGEQFF.

The J gene is TRBJ2-3, the V gene TRBV3-1 (or the pseudogene TRBV3-2); D is possibly TRBD2 (5 bases). V lost 3 bases to trimming and J lost 6 bases, with 7 bases between them. The germline CDR1 and CDR2 sequences are LGHDT and YNNKEL (reference sequence). This CDR3 has 12 amino acids. This CDR3 is CASSHSGDTQYF. CDR3 bases: TGTGCCAGCAGCCATTCGGGGGATACGCAGTATTTT.

The chain employs TRBV7-9 and TRBJ1-4; D uncertain. CDR1 SEHNR and CDR2 FQNEAQ come from the germline V gene (reference sequence). V dropped 5 bases and J dropped 8 bases, with 12 bases sitting between them. This CDR3 region has 13 residues. The CDR3 nucleotides are TGTGCCAGCAGCGAAGATACGGTGGAAAAACTGTTTTTT. Protein: CASSEDTVEKLFF.

This chain joins TRBV15 and TRBJ2-7, with D possibly matching TRBD2 (6 bases). From germline, CDR1 is LNHNV and CDR2 YYDKDF (reference sequence). V was clipped by 0 bases and J by 5 bases, with 11 bases between them. The CDR3 consists of 14 residues. The CDR3 DNA reads as TGTGCCACCAGCAGAGAAAGGGGACTGAACGAGCAGTACGTC. Protein: CATSRERGLNEQYV.

V gene TRBV7-8 combines with J gene TRBJ1-5, with 7 bases matching TRBD1. V was pared by 4 bases and J by 5 bases, with 14 bases of the junction left unmatched. Germline CDR1 reads SGHVS; CDR2 reads FQNEAQ. The CDR3 has 17 residues. For the CDR3, the DNA is TGTGCCAGCAGCTACTTTCCCCTCGGACAGGTTGATCAGCCCCAGCATTTT. This translates into CASSYFPLGQVDQPQHF.

The chain carries TRBV10-1 and TRBJ2-1, with TRBD2 matching 13 bases. The J segment lost 9 bases and the V segment lost 3 bases, leaving 11 bases of the junction unmatched. The length of the CDR3 is 17 residues. Germline-derived CDR1 and CDR2 are WNHNN and SYGVQD (reference sequence). DNA for the CDR3: TGCGCCAGCAGTGATTTGCGGACTAGCGGGAGTAATGCTGAGCAGTTCTTC. This gives the protein CASSDLRTSGSNAEQFF.

V is TRBV7-9 and J is TRBJ1-4; 11 bases match TRBD1. There are 18 residues in the CDR3. In germline, CDR1 is SEHNR, CDR2 FQNEAQ (reference sequence). V lost 3 bases, J lost 8 bases, and 14 bases stayed unmatched. The CDR3 loop is CASSLPGQGGFLEEKLFF. CDR3 DNA sequence: TGTGCCAGCAGCTTGCCGGGACAGGGGGGGTTTTTAGAAGAAAAACTGTTTTTT.

This chain uses TRBV19 with TRBJ2-7, with 8 nucleotides matching TRBD2. CDR3 length: 15 amino acids. The ends lost 5 bases at V and 6 bases at J; junction bases unmatched: 12. The germline V gene encodes CDR1 LNHDA and CDR2 SQIVND (reference sequence). The CDR3 sequence is CASSGVGAGEGEQYF. As DNA, the CDR3 is TGTGCCAGTAGTGGGGTGGGAGCGGGAGAAGGCGAGCAGTACTTC.

This chain links TRBV19 with TRBJ2-3; a weak D match, TRBD2 (5 bases). CDR1 is LNHDA and CDR2 is SQIVND in the germline V gene (reference sequence). Trimming stripped 5 bases from V and 8 bases from J, with 17 bases between. The length of the CDR3 is 14 residues. The CDR3 DNA is TGTGCCAGTAGTTCCTCGAGGGCAGGTCCTACGCAGTATTTT. It specifies CASSSSRAGPTQYF.

This chain uses TRBV5-4 with TRBJ1-4, with 7 positions matching TRBD1. The CDR3 totals 15 residues. CDR1 SGHNT and CDR2 YYREEE come from the germline V gene (reference sequence). The ends lost 0 bases at V and 6 bases at J; junction bases unmatched: 5. CDR3 nucleotides: TGTGCCAGCAGCTTGGGCCGGGACAGTCATGAAAAACTGTTTTTT. Protein: CASSLGRDSHEKLFF. Together with reference TRBV5-4 and TRBJ1-4, the CDR3 gives the full variable domain: ETGVTQSPTHLIKTRGQQVTLRCSSQSGHNTVSWYQQALGQGPQFIFQYYREEENGRGNFPPRFSGLQFPNYSSELNVNALELDDSALYLCASSLGRDSHEKLFFGSGTQLSVL.

This clone was recorded once. The rearrangement uses TRBV19 and TRBJ2-1; no clear D gene. The germline V and J ends were trimmed by 7 bases and 6 bases, with 13 bases remaining between them. Germline V gene data show CDR1 as LNHDA and CDR2 as SQIVND (reference sequence). This CDR3 has 13 amino acids. The CDR3 protein is CASTYSRSNEQFF. In DNA, the CDR3 is TGTGCCAGTACGTACAGCCGATCCAATGAGCAGTTCTTC.

This sequence joins TRBV27 and TRBJ2-1, with 14 bases that match TRBD2. V trimming: 5 bases; J trimming: 7 bases; junction bases outside the gene matches: 13. This CDR3 comprises 18 residues. CDR1 is MNHEY, CDR2 SMNVEV, per germline (reference sequence). The CDR3 DNA reads as TGTGCCAGCAGTCCCACAGGGACTAGCGGGAGTACGGGGAATGAGCAGTTCTTC. Protein product: CASSPTGTSGSTGNEQFF.

V gene TRBV29-1 combines with J gene TRBJ2-3; 9 bases are shared with TRBD2. J was trimmed by 4 bases and V by 8 bases; bases with no gene match: 10. Germline lookup yields CDR1 SQVTM and CDR2 ANQGSEA. This CDR3 region has 14 residues. CDR3 sequence (DNA): TGCAGCCCCCTCGTAGCGGGAGTCCCAGATACGCAGTATTTT. It yields the protein CSPLVAGVPDTQYF.

The genes are TRBV7-2 and TRBJ2-2; 7 bases match TRBD2. Germline values: CDR1 SGHTA, CDR2 FQGNSA. With V trimmed by 1 base and J by 5 bases, 7 bases remained unmatched. This CDR3 is built from 16 residues. The CDR3 DNA reads as TGTGCCAGCAGCTTAGTGGGGCGGGAGAGGACCGGGGAGCTGTTTTTT. It specifies CASSLVGRERTGELFF.

This chain links TRBV19 with TRBJ2-3; tentatively, D is TRBD2 (6 bases). This CDR3 is built from 11 residues. With 7 bases removed from V and 4 bases from J, the gap between germline ends came to 6 bases. Germline V gene data show CDR1 as LNHDA and CDR2 as SQIVND (reference sequence). The CDR3 DNA follows: TGTGCCAGTACGGGGGCAGATACGCAGTATTTT. Protein sequence: CASTGADTQYF.

This clone has more than one count but fewer than ten. The chain is built from TRBV6-4 and TRBJ2-7; 12 bases map to TRBD1. CDR1 and CDR2 (germline): MRHNA, SNTAGT. The length of the CDR3 is 15 residues. Germline trimming cut 2 bases from V and 5 bases from J; bases unmatched to any gene: 4. CDR3 DNA: TGTGCCAGCAGTGACGGGACAGGGGGCATCAACGAGCAGTACTTC. It translates to CASSDGTGGINEQYF.

The rearrangement joins TRBV18 to TRBJ2-2; D gene uncertain. Trimming shortened V by 3 bases and J by 1 base, and 9 bases separated the two germline ends. The CDR3 runs to 15 residues. The germline V gene encodes CDR1 KGHSH and CDR2 LQKENI. The CDR3 nucleotides read TGTGCCAGCTCACCCTGGGCTGTGAACACCGGGGAGCTGTTTTTT. Amino acid sequence: CASSPWAVNTGELFF. The variable domain in full, completed from reference TRBV18 and TRBJ2-2, reads NAGVMQNPRHLVRRRGQEARLRCSPMKGHSHVYWYRQLPEEGLKFMVYLQKENIIDESGMPKERFSAEFPKEGPSILRIQQVVRGDSAAYFCASSPWAVNTGELFFGEGSRLTVL.

The chain couples TRBV11-2 to TRBJ1-5; D is possibly TRBD1 (5 bases). From germline, CDR1 is SGHAT and CDR2 FQNNGV. The CDR3 spans 13 residues. The V and J ends lost 0 bases and 6 bases respectively, with 6 bases between them. CDR3 coding DNA: TGTGCCAGCAGCTTAGACAGGGTTCAGCCCCAGCATTTT. Residues: CASSLDRVQPQHF.

The J gene is TRBJ2-5, the V gene TRBV7-9; a weak D match, TRBD1 (5 bases). This CDR3 has 13 amino acids. Germline loops: CDR1 SEHNR, CDR2 FQNEAQ (reference sequence). V was cut by 6 bases and J by 5 bases, with 13 bases left in between. The CDR3 loop reads CASRARVVETQYF. In DNA, the CDR3 is TGTGCCAGCAGGGCCAGGGTAGTGGAGACCCAGTACTTC.

J is TRBJ2-3 and V is TRBV10-2; 10 bases align to TRBD2. Unmatched junction bases numbered 8, after V lost 8 bases and J lost 3 bases. CDR3 size: 15 residues. Germline V gives CDR1 WSHSY, CDR2 SAAADI. The CDR3: CASRTSGQRTDTQYF. The CDR3, as DNA: TGCGCCAGCCGGACTAGCGGACAGAGGACAGATACGCAGTATTTT.

In this sample, this clone turned up once. The chain links TRBV3-1 (or the pseudogene TRBV3-2) to TRBJ1-1; D might be TRBD1 (6 bases). The germline V gene has CDR1 LGHDT and CDR2 YNNKEL (reference sequence). The CDR3 totals 12 residues. The V and J ends lost 4 bases and 6 bases respectively, with 9 bases between them. Here the CDR3 DNA reads TGTGCCAGCAGCCGAGCAGGGGCTGAAGCTTTCTTT. This encodes CASSRAGAEAFF.

The rearrangement links TRBV7-2 to TRBJ2-3, with 9 bases aligning to TRBD2. The CDR3 is made up of 16 amino acids. Trimming took 5 bases from V and 1 from J; bases not matched to a gene: 7. CDR1 is SGHTA and CDR2 is FQGNSA in the germline V gene. CDR3 region: CASSPGIAGGTDTQYF. The CDR3 DNA follows: TGTGCCAGCAGCCCCGGTATAGCGGGGGGCACAGATACGCAGTATTTT.

The rearrangement uses TRBV27 and TRBJ2-6; 12 nucleotides match TRBD2. CDR3 size: 19 residues. CDR1 is MNHEY, CDR2 SMNVEV, per germline (reference sequence). V shed 5 bases and J 0 bases; nucleotides not matched to a gene: 8. Written as DNA, the CDR3 is TGTGCCAGCAGTCCGGGACTAGCGGGCCTTAGCTCTGGGGCCAACGTCCTGACTTTC. Translation gives CASSPGLAGLSSGANVLTF. The whole variable domain, remainder taken from reference TRBV27 and TRBJ2-6, is EAQVTQNPRYLITVTGKKLTVTCSQNMNHEYMSWYRQDPGLGLRQIYYSMNVEVTDKGDVPEGYKVSRKEKRNFPLILESPSPNQTSLYFCASSPGLAGLSSGANVLTFGAGSRLTVL.